These 9 T cell receptor beta chains were sequenced from one sample in a study of cytomegalovirus exposure and HLA in healthy donors. The PCR used 60 Vbeta and 13 Jbeta primers. Sequencing was performed with immunoSEQ multiplex PCR; in TCRdb, only in-frame clones are kept and a portion is missing. The top ten clones hold roughly 6.7% of a sample with some 150,000 clones, 70% to 80% of them seen once. Sequencing was carried out using PBMCs. Receptor source: a man over 45 in good health and CMV-seropositive.

V usage is TRBV5-1 and J usage is TRBJ2-1; D is possibly TRBD2 (6 bases). This CDR3 is 16 amino acids long. The V and J ends lost 4 bases and 3 bases respectively, with 17 bases between them. Germline V gene data show CDR1 as SGHRS and CDR2 as YFSETQ. CDR3 in amino acids: CASSPPTGLVYNEQFF. CDR3 nucleotide sequence: TGCGCCAGCAGCCCGCCCACGGGACTGGTCTACAATGAGCAGTTCTTC.

This clone was picked up one time. CDR3 sequence: CASKNRGKETQYF. The DNA of the CDR3 is TGTGCCAGTAAAAACAGAGGGAAAGAGACCCAGTACTTC. The genes are TRBV19 and TRBJ2-5, with TRBD2 as a possible D gene (5 bases). Trimming removed 7 bases at V and 3 bases at J, with 12 bases between. Germline V gives CDR1 LNHDA, CDR2 SQIVND (reference sequence). CDR3 size: 13 residues.

The chain combines TRBV6-6 with TRBJ2-2; D possibly corresponds to TRBD2 (6 bases). The germline V gene has CDR1 MNHNY and CDR2 SVGAGI (reference sequence). The V end lost 4 bases, the J end lost 1 base, and 13 bases lay between the germline ends. CDR3 length: 16 residues. CDR3 sequence reads: CASSSVGSGNTGELFF. CDR3 nucleotides: TGTGCCAGCAGTTCCGTTGGTAGCGGGAACACCGGGGAGCTGTTTTTT.

V and J are TRBV21-1 and TRBJ1-1; TRBD1 is the table's D call and was not checked against the DNA. TRBV21-1 is classified as a pseudogene. This CDR3 has 14 amino acids. DNA for the CDR3: TGTGCCAGCAGCAAGGAGGGACAGGGCCCTGAAGCTTTCTTT. Its protein product is CASSKEGQGPEAFF.

V and J are TRBV9 and TRBJ1-1, with 8 bases lining up with TRBD1. The trim removed 3 bases at V and 10 bases at J, leaving 8 bases unmatched. This CDR3 comprises 13 residues. From germline, CDR1 is SGDLS and CDR2 YYNGEE. The CDR3 region has the DNA TGTGCCAGCAGCGCGGGACAGGAAAGTCGAGCTTTCTTT. Translating it yields CASSAGQESRAFF.

The V gene is TRBV13, the J gene TRBJ1-2, with D tentatively TRBD1 (6 bases). The CDR3 is 14 residues long. The V and J ends lost 1 base and 4 bases respectively, with 10 bases between them. Germline V CDR1 and CDR2: PRHDT, FYEKMQ (reference sequence). DNA of the CDR3: TGTGCCAGCAGCTTAGTATCAGGGGTCTATGGCTACACCTTC. Translation gives CASSLVSGVYGYTF. Combining the CDR3 with reference TRBV13 and TRBJ1-2 gives the whole variable domain AAGVIQSPRHLIKEKRETATLKCYPIPRHDTVYWYQQGPGQDPQFLISFYEKMQSDKGSIPDRFSAQQFSDYHSELNMSSLELGDSALYFCASSLVSGVYGYTFGSGTRLTVV.

This chain connects TRBV2 to TRBJ2-7; D ambiguous. V lost 7 bases and J 2 bases, leaving 15 bases between the germline ends. The germline V gene has CDR1 SNHLY and CDR2 FYNNEI. The CDR3 covers 14 residues. In nucleotides, the CDR3 is TGTGCCAGCACTGAGAGAGGTCGCACCTACGAGCAGTACTTC. Translating gives CASTERGRTYEQYF. Drawing the rest from reference TRBV2 and TRBJ2-7, the complete variable domain is EPEVTQTPSHQVTQMGQEVILRCVPISNHLYFYWYRQILGQKVEFLVSFYNNEISEKSEIFDDQFSVERPDGSNFTLKIRSTKLEDSAMYFCASTERGRTYEQYFGPGTRLTVT.

The chain carries TRBV2 and TRBJ2-5; 8 bases fit TRBD1. Trimming removed 4 bases from V and 4 bases from J; junction bases left unmatched: 5. Germline V CDR1 and CDR2: SNHLY, FYNNEI. CDR3 length: 14 residues. CDR3 in DNA: TGTGCCAGCAGTGGCCAAACAGGGGGAGAGACCCAGTACTTC. Amino acid sequence: CASSGQTGGETQYF.

This clone has only a few counts. The chain carries TRBV6-5 and TRBJ2-3, with unresolved D. The germline V gene has CDR1 MNHEY and CDR2 SVGAGI. This CDR3 comprises 15 residues. Deletions cut 7 bases from V and 2 bases from J, with 16 bases between. The DNA for the CDR3 is TGTGCCAGCACTACGGGTGTCTCTTACACAGATACGCAGTATTTT. As protein: CASTTGVSYTDTQYF.